This T cell receptor beta chain was captured in a study of cytomegalovirus exposure and HLA in healthy donors (dated by TCRdb to 2017 to 2019). Regarding the complete study: In an earlier analysis of fewer than 750 of the donors, 276 Gb of sequence data and some 100 million unique TCR beta sequences from 180 million or so T cells were reported. An early release covering roughly 640 HLA-typed donors comprised about 290 gigabases of sequencing data and tens of millions of unique TCR sequences. Among the roughly 400 genotyped donors, around 79% belonged to the genetic ancestry cluster associated with self-reported Caucasian donors. The aim of the study was to test whether cataloging public T cell receptors could identify signatures of past pathogen exposure. The study profiled the T cell repertoires of hundreds of subjects by immunosequencing and related them to cytomegalovirus serostatus. Along with the approximately 700-subject first cohort, a separate validation cohort of over a hundred different subjects was used. High-throughput TCR immunosequencing, statistical association of individual TCRs with disease status, and machine learning were combined to predict cytomegalovirus infection status. A later analysis re-analyzed previously published TCR beta repertoires from 650 to 800 donors and added high-resolution HLA genotyping to study TCR occurrence patterns. In the later analysis, no new phenotypic data were used to find candidate immune exposures; instead, reliance was placed on TCR beta sequences and their occurrence across donors. An earlier analysis of roughly 600 of the donors used high-throughput TCR beta sequencing to judge whether each TCR beta V gene segment behaved as functional or pseudogenic. Donor age, sex, ethnicity and CMV serostatus were compiled alongside the repertoire data. A later genetic analysis took genome-wide SNP genotypes for about three fifths of the 666 donors and used that subset as a discovery cohort. Every repertoire in the discovery cohort had been generated on one and the same sequencing platform. Class I and class II HLA loci were covered by the typing at four-digit resolution. The number of typed donors differed by locus: roughly 620-640 for A, B, C, DRB1 and DQB1; approximately 530 for DQA1; around 580 for DPA1; and around 490 for DPB1. Several DR-DQ haplotypes were handled as single units for association and clustering because linkage in the cohort was strong. Among some 400 genotyped donors of the cohort, an average of around 240,000 unique TCR beta nucleotide sequences were sequenced per donor, around 18% of them non-productive.

Summary of the overall study and its limitations: The only immune exposure information available for the cohort was CMV serostatus. HLA typing was unavailable for some donors at each locus, so association tests used only the typed subset. According to a later analysis, most CMV-associated TCR beta chains appeared to be HLA-restricted, and the HLA associations seemed to be driven largely by CMV exposure. The presence/absence analyses assumed that sequencing depth was roughly uniform across donors, and that assumption may not be true. A further reported finding was that TCR beta sequences accurately predicted the HLA-A and HLA-B alleles for most subjects in the first cohort. A few of the identified cytomegalovirus-associated TCR beta chains were confirmed in vitro to be specific for cytomegalovirus antigens. Compared with equally common non-associated chains, HLA-associated TCR beta chains in a later analysis were more clonally expanded and had lower generation probabilities. According to a later analysis, parvovirus B19, influenza, CMV and Epstein-Barr virus appeared linked to several top co-occurrence clusters. Compared with the 666-donor mean, donors in an Asian-associated ancestry cluster had fewer N-insertions in productive TCRs, according to a later genetic analysis. Some IMGT-functional V segments, including TRBV6-2 and TRBV6-3, could not be distinguished by the 87-base-pair reads and were therefore excluded. In a later genetic analysis, a missense DCLRE1C variant was associated with V-gene and J-gene trimming of TCR beta chains, and the association was replicated in an independent cohort. A later analysis associated 16,951 TCR beta sequences with specific HLA alleles at a false discovery rate of 0.05. A cluster of highly shared sequence variants was judged likely to be a technical artifact of the sequencing pipeline. The cohort was sequenced for TCR beta chains only, and without alpha or paired-chain data the features that could be detected were limited. Most TCR sequences were observed very rarely across donors, whereas some public TCRs were present in many individuals. The authors suggested that the approach could potentially be generalized to other disease states and immunological phenotypes. Linkage disequilibrium might explain the correlated functional status among segregating V segments, but an unknown experimental factor could not be excluded. When HLA alleles, especially DR and DQ, strongly co-occurred, attributing TCR associations to individual alleles was difficult. About 17 rarely observed V segments, including chromosome 9 orphons, were excluded from the earlier analysis of a few hundred of the donors because counts were too low. A total of about 150 TCR beta chains were listed by the study as associated with cytomegalovirus. According to a later analysis, TCR association rates differed among HLA loci, with DRB1 alleles showing the most associated TCRs and HLA-C alleles showing the fewest. In both the original and validation cohorts, the classifier was reported to diagnose cytomegalovirus status with high specificity and sensitivity. In an earlier analysis of 587 of the donors, most TCR beta V segments appeared in productive rearrangements about 87% or about 30% of the time, broadly matching IMGT annotations.

The cohort consisted of hundreds of healthy bone marrow donors. Cohort members were all nominally healthy when sampled, although unrecorded immune exposures were likely present. The donor tested CMV seropositive, placing the donor among the approximately 290 seropositive members of the cohort. A peripheral blood sample was collected from each donor, and TCR beta sequencing was performed on peripheral blood mononuclear cells. The Qiagen DNeasy Blood Extraction Kit was used to extract genomic DNA from the blood cell samples. With regard to this clone: Its antigen has not been determined. Base qualities are not recorded, but no much larger clone differs from it by a single base.

Libraries were made using the immunoSEQ multiplex PCR assay. For the multiplex PCR, a mixture combining 60 forward primers for TCR Vbeta segments and 13 reverse primers for TCR Jbeta segments was used. The CDR3 region of rearranged TCR beta genes was amplified from genomic DNA with a multiplex PCR assay. On the Illumina HiSeq System, the amplified TCR beta libraries were sequenced as 87-base-pair reads. Regarding the original processing steps: Across the roughly 640 repertoires, a later analysis counted 60 million to 90 million unique TCR beta chains, roughly 11 million of which were shared by at least two donors. Raw reads were error-corrected and collapsed into unique sequences with a nearest-neighbor algorithm that merged closely related sequences to remove PCR and sequencing errors. To assign V, D and J gene segments, CDR3 sequences were aligned to IMGT reference sequences. Each retained sequence needed at least a six-nucleotide match to both a V gene segment and a J gene segment. A rearrangement counted as productive if the CDR3 had no stop codons and remained in frame with V and J, and every other rearrangement counted as non-productive. Following IMGT convention, CDR3 was defined as the stretch from the second conserved V-encoded cysteine to the conserved J-encoded phenylalanine. In an earlier analysis of some 550 of the donors, sequences lacking an unambiguous match to a single V gene segment were excluded. In an earlier analysis of a few hundred of the donors, V segments were called functional above 56.7% productive rearrangements and were called segregating when the between-donor standard deviation exceeded 5%. A statistical classification framework was built for diagnosing cytomegalovirus status from the catalog of TCR beta chain sequences. V and J gene assignment, in a later analysis, came from comparing TCR nucleotide sequences with IMGT/GENE-DB human TR gene sequences. Using the TCRdist pipeline, a later analysis assigned CDR3 sequences along with most-parsimonious VDJ recombination scenarios. In a later analysis, each TCR beta chain was defined by its CDR3 amino acid sequence together with its V-gene family, and reads without a unique V-gene family were excluded. To address suspected cross-contamination and a sequencing artifact, a later analysis removed under 600 highly shared, low-generation-probability nucleotide sequences. A later analysis calculated a clonal expansion index for each public chain from normalized within-repertoire ranks of inferred template counts. Generation probabilities in a later analysis came from a VDJ recombination model fitted to out-of-frame rearrangements, and those results were checked against IGoR. A later analysis scored TCR-TCR, TCR-HLA and TCR-CMV co-occurrence with hypergeometric tests, applying a repertoire-size bias correction to TCR pairs. In a later analysis, false discovery rates were estimated by permuting HLA or CMV assignments 20 times. A later analysis grouped co-occurring TCRs with DBSCAN, adding TCRdist sequence similarity when clustering within HLA-allele-positive subsets. Repertoires with fewer than 30,000 or more than 120,000 public chains, plus five repertoires with anomalous nucleotide sharing, were excluded from co-occurrence clustering. The source is immuneACCESS, and TCRdb retained only in-frame sequences with V and J called. Part of the clones is not carried over; for the studies checked, unresolved V genes explain less than half of this, and the remainder is unexplained. That table furnishes V, J and clone size, whereas the DNA furnished D and trimming. The sample includes around 61,000 clones, with 65% to 80% observed a single time. Together, the top ten hold about 17% of the sample.

Counted from cysteine to phenylalanine, this CDR3 has 16 amino acids. Here the CDR3 DNA is all that survives: 48 bases in frame from base 1. The germline V gene (reference sequence) yields SGHKS for CDR1 and YYEKEE for CDR2. From V the trimming removes 0 bases and from J it removes 2 bases, while the gene matches leave 6 bases of the junction unaccounted for. The rearranged segments are TRBV5-5 and TRBJ2-5; 8 nucleotides in the junction match TRBD2. This TCR was sampled from a man in his forties in good health and CMV-seropositive. Sequencing input: PBMCs. The bases are TGTGCCAGCAGCTTGGCAGCGGGGGCCTTTCAAGAGACCCAGTACTTC. Its translation reads: CASSLAAGAFQETQYF. Beyond the CDR3, the reference TRBV5-5 and TRBJ2-5 genes provide the residues; the full variable domain reads: DAGVTQSPTHLIKTRGQQVTLRCSPISGHKSVSWYQQVLGQGPQFIFQYYEKEERGRGNFPDRFSARQFPNYSSELNVNALLLGDSALYLCASSLAAGAFQETQYFGPGTRLLVL.